Each of the 8 T cell receptor beta chains below was sequenced from the same sample in a study of radiotherapy plus CTLA-4 blockade in lung cancer listed by TCRdb under 2018. The library was made by the immunoSEQ multiplex PCR assay. TCRdb took this table from immuneACCESS and kept in-frame rearrangements with V and J called. Such tables lack part of the clones; where checked against another copy, unresolved V genes explain under half of the gap, and the rest is unexplained. The sample table lists more than 95,000 clones, approximately 75% of them with a count of one. Around 2.8% of the sample rests with the top ten. The sequenced sample was peripheral blood, obtained from a patient treated with radiotherapy plus ipilimumab. These receptors all stem from a human donor with non-small cell lung cancer who had a partial response to radiotherapy plus ipilimumab. Some clones in this sample may be carry-over from other donors' samples.

The chain recombines TRBV9 with TRBJ1-2; possibly TRBD1 for D (6 bases). This CDR3 spans 13 amino acids. Per germline, CDR1 SGDLS and CDR2 YYNGEE. Trimming stripped 3 bases from V and 8 bases from J, with 14 bases between. This chain's CDR3 is CASSGSPRGGYTF. The CDR3 bases are TGTGCCAGCAGCGGTTCACCTAGGGGGGGCTACACCTTC.

This chain joins TRBV7-2 and TRBJ2-3; 7 bases agree with TRBD2. Germline CDR1 and CDR2: SGHTA and FQGNSA. The CDR3 spans 15 residues. V shed 5 bases, J shed 2 bases, and the junction held 7 bases outside the gene matches. CDR3 protein: CASSAGTITTDTQYF. As DNA, the CDR3 is TGTGCCAGCAGCGCCGGGACTATCACCACAGATACGCAGTATTTT.

The J gene is TRBJ1-6, the V gene TRBV7-2, with D possibly being TRBD1 (6 bases). Germline V gives CDR1 SGHTA, CDR2 FQGNSA. This CDR3 is built from 15 residues. Trimming left V 9 bases short and J 7 bases short, with 19 bases between. CDR3 sequence: CASRPGGRANSPLHF. The CDR3 coding sequence is TGTGCCAGTCGACCCGGGGGGCGAGCAAATTCACCCCTCCACTTT.

V usage is TRBV2 and J usage is TRBJ2-1; perhaps TRBD1 as D (6 bases). Trimming removed 4 bases from V and 6 bases from J, with 13 bases in between. CDR1 is SNHLY and CDR2 is FYNNEI in the germline V gene. The CDR3 is made up of 14 amino acids. DNA of the CDR3: TGTGCCAGCAGTGGGAACAGGGTGGCCAATGAGCAGTTCTTC. Its translation is CASSGNRVANEQFF.

This clone occurred many times. The chain carries TRBV7-9 and TRBJ1-1, with 8 bases aligning to TRBD1. CDR1 and CDR2 (germline): SEHNR, FQNEAQ (reference sequence). V lost 5 bases and J lost 4; bases outside the gene matches: 3. This CDR3 is 13 amino acids long. DNA for the CDR3: TGTGCCAGCAGCCAAACAGGGGGCACTGAAGCTTTCTTT. It encodes CASSQTGGTEAFF. Complete variable domain (other parts from reference TRBV7-9 and TRBJ1-1): DTGVSQNPRHKITKRGQNVTFRCDPISEHNRLYWYRQTLGQGPEFLTYFQNEAQLEKSRLLSDRFSAERPKGSFSTLEIQRTEQGDSAMYLCASSQTGGTEAFFGQGTRLTVV.

Concerning this clone itself: One end of the junction does not line up with germline, which may come from a read error. This chain uses TRBV29-1 with TRBJ2-7, with D unresolved. The V gene's germline CDR1 is SQVTM and CDR2 ANQGSEA. CDR3 size: 12 residues. The CDR3 loop is CSVEGGHYEQYF. The CDR3 DNA follows: TGCAGCGTCGAAGGCGGCCACTACGAGCAGTACTTC.

This rearrangement joins TRBV10-1 to TRBJ2-1; 8 nucleotides agree with TRBD2. J lost 9 bases, V lost 5 bases, and 9 bases had no gene match. This CDR3 has 14 amino acids. Per germline, CDR1 WNHNN and CDR2 SYGVQD (reference sequence). CDR3 in amino acids: CASSTTGGPSEQFF. The DNA for the CDR3 is TGCGCCAGCAGTACTACGGGAGGGCCGAGTGAGCAGTTCTTC.

The chain carries TRBV7-9 and TRBJ1-6; 10 nucleotides match TRBD1. V lost 7 bases and J lost 7; bases outside the gene matches: 10. Germline V gene data show CDR1 as SEHNR and CDR2 as FQNEAQ (reference sequence). The CDR3 has 16 amino acids. The CDR3, as DNA: TGTGCCAGCACCCAAGGGGGGGACAGGGGAAATTCACCCCTCCACTTT. Protein sequence: CASTQGGDRGNSPLHF.